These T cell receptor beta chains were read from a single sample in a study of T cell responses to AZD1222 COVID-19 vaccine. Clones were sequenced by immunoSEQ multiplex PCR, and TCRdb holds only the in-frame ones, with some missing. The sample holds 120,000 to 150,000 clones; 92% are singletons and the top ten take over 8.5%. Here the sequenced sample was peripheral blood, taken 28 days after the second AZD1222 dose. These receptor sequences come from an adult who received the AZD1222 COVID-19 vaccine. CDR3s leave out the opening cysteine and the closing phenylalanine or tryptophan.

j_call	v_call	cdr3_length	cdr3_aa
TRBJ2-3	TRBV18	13	ASSTQTRGGDTQY
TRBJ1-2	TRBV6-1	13	ASSDQGEFYYGYT
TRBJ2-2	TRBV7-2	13	ASSSQGAQGGELF
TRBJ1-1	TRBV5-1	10	ASSRGEFEAF
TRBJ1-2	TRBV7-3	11	ASSRQGFYGYT
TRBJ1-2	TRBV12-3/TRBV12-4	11	ASSFGQGKGYT
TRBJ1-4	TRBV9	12	ASSVRATNEKLF
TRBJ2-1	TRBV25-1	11	ATSKGGYNEQF
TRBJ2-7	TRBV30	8	AWGNYEQY
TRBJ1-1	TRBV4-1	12	ASSQENRETEAF
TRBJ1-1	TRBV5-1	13	ASSSIPDRASEAF
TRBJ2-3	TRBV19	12	ASRTSGRTDTQY
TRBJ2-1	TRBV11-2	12	ASSPGTSYNEQF
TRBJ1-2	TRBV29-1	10	SAGQTGTAYT
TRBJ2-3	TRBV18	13	ASSPPQGRTDTQY
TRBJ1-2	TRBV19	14	ASSNPGATWGYGYT
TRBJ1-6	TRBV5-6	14	ASSGARSSYNSPLH
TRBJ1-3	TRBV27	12	ASSLAGKGNTIY
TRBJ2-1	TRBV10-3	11	AISGTNGNEQF
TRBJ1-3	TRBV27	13	ASSLSRGTGNTIY
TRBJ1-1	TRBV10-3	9	AISAGPEAF
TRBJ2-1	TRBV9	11	ASSVEYDNEQF
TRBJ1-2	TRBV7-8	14	ASSLWDRDNNYGYT
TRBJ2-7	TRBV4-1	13	ASSQHGQGMNEQY
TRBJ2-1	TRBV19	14	ASSLQGQVSYNEQF
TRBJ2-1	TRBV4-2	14	ASSQDGGSSYNEQF
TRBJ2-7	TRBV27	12	ASSPGTGNHEQY
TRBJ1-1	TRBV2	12	ASSPTSGYTEAF
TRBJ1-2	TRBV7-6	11	ASSSPDAYGYT
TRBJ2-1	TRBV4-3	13	ASSQVAVAHNEQF
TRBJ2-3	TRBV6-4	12	ASSAGTSTDTQY
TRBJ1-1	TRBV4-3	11	ASSQGEVRGTF
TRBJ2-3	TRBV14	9	ASSQLDTQY
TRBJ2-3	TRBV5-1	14	ASSLDRVPSTDTQY
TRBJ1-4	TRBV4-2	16	ASSPTGGGGFGGEKLF
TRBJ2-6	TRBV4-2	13	ASSLSLSGANVLT
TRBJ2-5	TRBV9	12	ASSVGRGGETQY
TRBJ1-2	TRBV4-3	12	ASSRGDSSYGYT
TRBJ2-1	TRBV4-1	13	ASSQLLAEYNEQF
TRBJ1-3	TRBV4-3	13	ASSQSGQPGNTIY
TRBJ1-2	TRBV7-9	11	ASSHETNYGYT